Each of the 3 T cell receptor beta chains below was sequenced from the same sample in a study of T cells in Graves' hyperthyroidism and ophthalmopathy. Researchers amplified the TCR beta CDR3 regions from RNA transcripts. The TCR CDR3 first-round RT-PCR relied on the HTBI primer set. TCRdb analysed the multiplex PCR reads with MiXCR anew, one entry per CDR3 protein. The sample contains around 400,000 distinct CDR3 sequences, around 25% of which appear only once. The sample taken for sequencing was blood. These receptors all come from a middle-aged man with Graves' hyperthyroidism.

This chain uses TRBV30 with TRBJ2-6; no definite D call. V lost 0 bases to trimming and J lost 4 bases, with 10 bases between them. The CDR3 runs 15 residues. Germline CDR1 reads GTSNPN; CDR2 reads SVGIG (reference sequence). The CDR3: CAWSVPGNGANVLTF. The CDR3 DNA is TGTGCCTGGAGTGTACCGGGCAACGGGGCCAACGTCCTGACTTTC.

The chain combines TRBV20-1 with TRBJ2-5; D is undetermined. The V gene lost 0 bases and the J gene lost 5 bases, with 10 bases spanning the gap. Germline CDR1 DFQATT, CDR2 SNEGSKA (reference sequence). CDR3 length: 13 residues. CDR3 DNA sequence: TGCAGTGCTAGAGACCTGGGCAGGGAGACCCAGTACTTC. It is translated as CSARDLGRETQYF.

This chain uses TRBV7-2 with TRBJ2-3; 11 nucleotides agree with TRBD2. The CDR3 spans 15 residues. Unmatched junction bases numbered 3, after V lost 3 bases and J lost 4 bases. Germline V CDR1 and CDR2: SGHTA, FQGNSA. The CDR3 protein is CASSFLAGGSDTQYF. The CDR3 DNA reads TGTGCCAGCAGCTTCCTAGCGGGAGGATCAGATACGCAGTATTTT.